A single T cell receptor beta chain is shown here with its context. The antigen is undetermined. The method was immunoSEQ multiplex PCR; TCRdb's version includes in-frame clones alone and lacks a portion of them. The sample holds just over 14,000 clones, about 60% seen once. The sample is drawn from a study of CD4+ T cells in melanoma. Study-wide findings and caveats: A reported correlation linked neoantigen-specific CD4+ T cells to CD8+, macrophage and B cell function. Diverse differentiation states were reported for melanoma neoantigen-specific CD4+ T cells.

CDR1 is MNHEY and CDR2 is SMNVEV in the germline V gene (reference sequence). This CDR3 has 16 residues. V was pared by 5 bases and J by 2 bases, with 9 bases of the junction left unmatched. The chain has TRBV27 and TRBJ2-7; TRBD2 agrees at 10 bases. The sequenced material came from cells from a culture (not recorded whether cultured in vitro). This sequence was found in a human donor with melanoma. The CDR3 DNA reads as TGTGCCAGCAGTCCTCTACATAGCGGGGGGACCTACGAGCAGTACTTC. This gives the protein CASSPLHSGGTYEQYF.